This T cell receptor (beta chain) was observed in a study of identical twins. Study-wide points: Beta clonotypes that were abundant in cord blood contained fewer insertions, a pattern absent from memory repertoires. Part of the zero-insertion signal could reflect confounding by invariant MAIT and iNKT cells. Beta out-of-frame sequences displayed a weaker excess of sharing between twins.

This clonotype showed up just a few times. Its specificity is unknown. Unique molecular identifiers were in the cDNA, with template-switch universal primer binding. MiXCR, applied by TCRdb to the 5' RACE reads, yields one record per CDR3 protein. The table shows about 460,000 distinct CDR3 sequences, with 13% to 15% occurring only once. These data are also associated with another study on yellow fever vaccine responses in identical twins.

The sequencing input was CD4+ T cells sorted from blood. This receptor was taken from a woman aged 18-30 years in good health.

DNA of the CDR3: TGTGCCAGCAGTACAGGGGATCAGCCCCAGCATTTT. Residues: CASSTGDQPQHF. The genes are TRBV6-5 and TRBJ1-5; TRBD1 agrees at 7 bases. With V trimmed by 5 bases and J by 5 bases, 0 bases remained unmatched. This CDR3 contains 12 residues. Germline assignment: CDR1 MNHEY and CDR2 SVGAGI.